Described below is a single T cell receptor (beta chain) sequence and its context. Its cognate antigen is unknown. The CDR3 is made up of 12 amino acids. Germline CDR1 is SGHTA and CDR2 is FQGNSA. The germline V and J ends were trimmed by 2 bases and 5 bases, with 7 bases remaining between them. This record belongs to a study of Ad26.COV2.S vaccination and SARS-CoV-2 variants. TCRdb's table, derived via immunoSEQ multiplex PCR, lists solely in-frame clones and lacks some. The table has approximately 340,000 clones, under 95% seen once. Study-wide results and caveats: Placebo recipients trailed vaccine recipients in spike-specific TCR breadth. Vaccine and placebo groups showed comparable non-spike TCR breadth. Vaccinees reportedly had broad spike-specific CD8+ and CD4+ T cell responses. Total T cell responses may have been underestimated by the TCR breadth and depth analyses.

Sequenced here: peripheral blood, sampled after recovery from COVID-19. The chain uses TRBV7-2 and TRBJ2-7, with D hard to call. The TCR sequence derives from a human donor who had recovered from COVID-19. The CDR3 loop is CASSLSFHEQYF. CDR3 in DNA: TGTGCCAGCAGCTTAAGCTTCCACGAGCAGTACTTC.